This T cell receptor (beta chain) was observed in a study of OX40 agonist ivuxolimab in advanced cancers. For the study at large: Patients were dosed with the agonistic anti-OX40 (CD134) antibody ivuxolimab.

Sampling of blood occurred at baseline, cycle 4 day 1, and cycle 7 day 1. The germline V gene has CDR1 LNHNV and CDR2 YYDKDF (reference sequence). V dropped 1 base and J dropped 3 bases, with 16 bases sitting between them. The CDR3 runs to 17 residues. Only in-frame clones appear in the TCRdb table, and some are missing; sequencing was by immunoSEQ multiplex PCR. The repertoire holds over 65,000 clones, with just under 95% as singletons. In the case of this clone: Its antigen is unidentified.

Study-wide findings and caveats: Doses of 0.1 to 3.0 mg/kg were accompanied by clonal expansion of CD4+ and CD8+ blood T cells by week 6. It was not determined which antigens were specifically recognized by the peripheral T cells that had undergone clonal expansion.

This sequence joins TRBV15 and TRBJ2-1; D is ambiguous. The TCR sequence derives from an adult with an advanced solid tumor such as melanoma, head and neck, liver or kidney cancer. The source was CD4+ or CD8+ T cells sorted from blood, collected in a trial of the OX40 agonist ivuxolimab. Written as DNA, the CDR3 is TGTGCCACCAGCAGAGTCCCCCTGACTGACTTCTACAATGAGCAGTTCTTC. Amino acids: CATSRVPLTDFYNEQFF.